The 12 T cell receptor beta chains below were found in one sample sequenced in a study of vaccination effects on CD4 cells after COVID-19. These receptors are not linked to any known antigen. Measured with immunoSEQ multiplex PCR; TCRdb has only the in-frame clones, and not every one. Here the sample spans about 66,000 clones, more than 60% being singletons. Scientists isolated CD4+ T cells after a roughly ten-day culture period ended. The material was CD4+ T cells from PBMCs cultured without peptide, obtained before COVID-19 vaccination. The receptors stem from a human donor who had a prior SARS-CoV-2 infection.

J is TRBJ2-4 and V is TRBV3-1 (or the pseudogene TRBV3-2); D is uncertain. CDR1 and CDR2 from the germline V gene are LGHDT and YNNKEL (reference sequence). Between the trimmed V and J ends, which lost 3 bases and 5 bases, there was a span of 5 bases. This CDR3 is built from 12 residues. CDR3 amino acids: CASSQAENIQYF. The CDR3 nucleotides read TGTGCCAGCAGCCAGGCAGAAAACATTCAGTACTTC.

The chain has TRBV28 and TRBJ2-2; 8 positions agree with TRBD1. Germline CDR1 MDHEN, CDR2 SYDVKM. V trimming: 5 bases; J trimming: 1 base; junction bases outside the gene matches: 6. This CDR3 comprises 16 residues. The CDR3 DNA reads as TGTGCCAGCAGTCGAGCCGGGACAGGGAACACCGGGGAGCTGTTTTTT. As protein: CASSRAGTGNTGELFF.

The chain recombines TRBV24-1 with TRBJ2-1; a weak D match, TRBD2 (7 bases). V was pared by 3 bases and J by 5 bases, with 19 bases between. The V gene's germline CDR1 is KGHDR and CDR2 SFDVKD. CDR3 size: 17 residues. This CDR3 is CATSDPAGAPDDNEQFF. The DNA for the CDR3 is TGTGCCACCAGTGATCCTGCGGGGGCCCCCGATGACAATGAGCAGTTCTTC.

V usage is TRBV2 and J usage is TRBJ1-6; a weak D match, TRBD1 (6 bases). V was pared by 6 bases and J by 6 bases, with 9 bases between. The germline V gene has CDR1 SNHLY and CDR2 FYNNEI. The CDR3 loop spans 13 amino acids. The CDR3 DNA is TGTGCCAGCAGGTACAGGGTTAATTCACCCCTCCACTTT. It yields the protein CASRYRVNSPLHF. The complete variable domain, with remaining parts taken from reference TRBV2 and TRBJ1-6, reads EPEVTQTPSHQVTQMGQEVILRCVPISNHLYFYWYRQILGQKVEFLVSFYNNEISEKSEIFDDQFSVERPDGSNFTLKIRSTKLEDSAMYFCASRYRVNSPLHFGNGTRLTVT.

This clone has more than one count but fewer than ten. The J gene is TRBJ2-1, the V gene TRBV5-1, with D uncertain. Germline CDR1 is SGHRS and CDR2 is YFSETQ. The V end was cut by 5 bases, the J end by 3 bases, with 15 bases between. The CDR3 length is 15 residues. As DNA, the CDR3 is TGCGCCAGCAGTTTTAGACTCCCCTACTACAATGAGCAGTTCTTC. Translation gives CASSFRLPYYNEQFF.

There are a few counts of this clone. For the CDR3, the DNA is TGTGCCAGCAGCCTGGACTCTGGGGCCAACGTCCTGACTTTC. It specifies CASSLDSGANVLTF. This chain links TRBV7-2 with TRBJ2-6; no clear D. This CDR3 is built from 14 residues. Per the germline V gene, CDR1 is SGHTA and CDR2 is FQGNSA. V lost 5 bases and J lost 0, with 5 bases in between.

This chain joins TRBV18 and TRBJ1-4, with TRBD1 as a possible D gene (6 bases). Germline V gives CDR1 KGHSH, CDR2 LQKENI. The CDR3 has 15 residues. V was clipped by 3 bases and J by 8 bases, with 16 bases between them. The CDR3 coding sequence is TGTGCCAGCTCACCGTACGGGGGGCTAAGGGAAAAACTGTTTTTT. Its protein product is CASSPYGGLREKLFF.

The sample holds a few counts of this clone. The chain uses TRBV2 and TRBJ2-2; D is unclear. This CDR3 contains 14 residues. Germline V lookup: CDR1 SNHLY, CDR2 FYNNEI. The V and J ends lost 4 bases and 7 bases respectively, with 13 bases between them. CDR3 DNA: TGTGCCAGCAGTGCATACCCCGACGGCGGGGAGCTGTTTTTT. Its protein is CASSAYPDGGELFF.

A few counts support this clone. The chain recombines TRBV11-2 with TRBJ1-5; D gene uncertain. The germline CDR1 and CDR2 sequences are SGHAT and FQNNGV. The CDR3 runs to 15 residues. V was clipped by 2 bases and J by 0 bases, with 8 bases between them. The CDR3 spells CASSLSRSSNQPQHF. CDR3 bases: TGTGCCAGCAGCTTATCCAGGTCTAGCAATCAGCCCCAGCATTTT.

The chain links TRBV23-1 to TRBJ2-1, with 9 positions matching TRBD2. TRBV23-1 is sorted into the ORF group, with uncertain function. V was pared by 1 base and J by 4 bases, with 8 bases of the junction left unmatched. The CDR3 has 17 residues. CDR3 sequence (DNA): TGCGCCAGCAGTCAATTCCCCATAGCGGGGGCTTACAATGAGCAGTTCTTC. As protein: CASSQFPIAGAYNEQFF.

This clone was seen only once. The chain joins TRBV12-5 to TRBJ1-1; a possible D gene is TRBD1 (6 bases). CDR3 length equals 13 residues. Germline V gene data show CDR1 as LGHNT and CDR2 as FRNRAP. Deletions cut 1 base from V and 10 bases from J, with 13 bases between. This chain's CDR3 is CASGLALTGTAFF. For the CDR3, the DNA is TGTGCTAGTGGTTTGGCCTTAACAGGGACAGCTTTCTTT.

This clone was recorded once. The chain has TRBV7-3 and TRBJ2-7; D uncertain. This CDR3 spans 15 amino acids. Trimming pared 2 bases from V and 2 bases from J, leaving 13 bases between. Germline-derived CDR1 and CDR2 are SGHTA and FQGTGA. The CDR3 DNA sequence: TGTGCCAGCAGCTTATACCCCGGAAGGACCTACGAGCAGTACTTC. Protein sequence: CASSLYPGRTYEQYF.